This T cell receptor beta chain is from a study of blood T cells in healthy people across ages. Collection of 8.5 to 10 milliliters of peripheral blood was performed for each donor. This CDR3 region has 15 residues. Germline V lookup: CDR1 MRHNA, CDR2 SNTAGT. V was cut by 3 bases and J by 5 bases, with 14 bases left in between. Overall study results and limits: Naive CD4+ cell counts and diversity both ran higher in long-lived than in aged donors.

Note on this clonotype: Its antigen is unidentified.

With a J-beta primer mix and a sample-barcoded 5' primer, a second PCR ran about 7 to 12 cycles. TCRdb re-derived calls from the 5' RACE reads in MiXCR, one entry per CDR3 protein. There are 600,000 to 1,000,000 distinct CDR3 sequences in the sample; 20% to 25% occur only once, and 3% to 4.5% lies in the top ten. The same data also went into a second study, on T cells of mothers and their children. According to that study: Donation involved three healthy Caucasian mothers and the six children that they had.

The sequencing sample was made of blood. This receptor was obtained from a boy under 18 in good health. The rearrangement links TRBV6-4 to TRBJ2-1; D is tentatively TRBD1 or TRBD2 (7 bases each). The DNA of the CDR3 is TGTGCCAGCAGTGAGGGAGGGGGCGCCCACAATGAGCAGTTCTTC. As protein: CASSEGGGAHNEQFF.